A single sample is the source of the 4 T cell receptor beta chains below, sequenced in a study of post-analysis software for immune sequencing data. Study conclusions and caveats: Patients showed TRBV5-6, TRBV5-1 and TRBV20-1 among 4 or 5 TRBV segments more frequent than in controls.

These TCRs are of unknown antigen specificity. Prepared libraries of TCR beta cDNA carried unique molecular identifiers. MiXCR, applied by TCRdb to the PCR reads, yields one record per CDR3 protein. The sample includes about 540,000 distinct CDR3 sequences, approximately 31% of them seen just once. The sample was blood. The receptors derive from a girl aged 2-17 years with multiple sclerosis.

The chain combines TRBV24-1 with TRBJ2-7; D perhaps matches TRBD2 (5 bases). The CDR3 totals 12 residues. CDR1 is KGHDR, CDR2 SFDVKD, per germline. Trimming left V 8 bases short and J 3 bases short, with 10 bases between. CDR3 protein: CATNTRVYEQYF. The CDR3, as DNA: TGTGCCACCAACACGAGGGTCTACGAGCAGTACTTC.

The chain carries TRBV5-1 and TRBJ2-5; D is uncertain. Germline V lookup: CDR1 SGHRS, CDR2 YFSETQ. V gave up 0 bases and J gave up 6 bases, with 9 bases separating them. This CDR3 has 13 amino acids. CDR3 amino acids: CASSLEVRKTQYF. Here the CDR3 DNA reads TGCGCCAGCAGCTTGGAGGTTCGGAAGACCCAGTACTTC.

The J gene is TRBJ1-2, the V gene TRBV5-4; unclear D gene. CDR3 length: 14 amino acids. Germline V gives CDR1 SGHNT, CDR2 YYREEE (reference sequence). V dropped 0 bases and J dropped 4 bases, with 10 bases sitting between them. The CDR3 loop is CASSLDGDLYGYTF. DNA of the CDR3: TGTGCCAGCAGCTTGGATGGGGATCTCTATGGCTACACCTTC.

CDR3 sequence: CSARRPPGELFF. The CDR3, as DNA: TGCAGTGCTAGACGACCCCCCGGGGAGCTGTTTTTT. The rearrangement joins TRBV20-1 to TRBJ2-2, with no clear D. CDR1 is DFQATT and CDR2 is SNEGSKA in the germline V gene (reference sequence). V was shortened by 2 bases and J by 6 bases, with 7 bases between the two germline ends. This CDR3 is built from 12 residues.